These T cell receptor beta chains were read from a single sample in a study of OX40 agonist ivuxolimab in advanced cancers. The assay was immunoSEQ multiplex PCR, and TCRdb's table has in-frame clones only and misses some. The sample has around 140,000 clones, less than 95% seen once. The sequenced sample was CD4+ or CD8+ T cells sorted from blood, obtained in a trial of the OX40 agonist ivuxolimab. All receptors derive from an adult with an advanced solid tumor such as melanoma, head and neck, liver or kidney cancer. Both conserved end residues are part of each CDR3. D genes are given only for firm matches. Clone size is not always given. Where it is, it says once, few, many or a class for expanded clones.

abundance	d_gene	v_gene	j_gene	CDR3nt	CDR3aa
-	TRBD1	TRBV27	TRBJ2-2	TGTGCCAGCAGTCGGAGACAGGGCGTCGCCGGGGAGCTGTTTTTT	CASSRRQGVAGELFF
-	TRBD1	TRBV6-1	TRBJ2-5	TGTGCCAGCATGCCGGGACAGGGATTGGAGACCCAGTACTTC	CASMPGQGLETQYF
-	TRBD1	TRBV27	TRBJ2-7	TGTGCCAGCAAGACAGGGGGCTCATACGAGCAGTACTTC	CASKTGGSYEQYF
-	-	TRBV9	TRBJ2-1	TGTGCCAGCAGCGTAGAGACCGAGCAGTTCTTC	CASSVETEQFF
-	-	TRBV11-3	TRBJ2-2	TGTGCCAGCAGTAGGGGGGGCAGCACCGGGGAGCTGTTTTTT	CASSRGGSTGELFF
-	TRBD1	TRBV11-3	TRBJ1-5	TGTGCCAGCAGCTTATTTTGGACAGGCAACAATCAGCCCCAGCATTTT	CASSLFWTGNNQPQHF
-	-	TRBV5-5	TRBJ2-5	TGTGCCAGCAGCTCTGGCGGATCACAAGAGACCCAGTACTTC	CASSSGGSQETQYF
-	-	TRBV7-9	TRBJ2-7	TGTGCCAGCAGCTTAGCGGAGGGTTCCGAGCAGTACTTC	CASSLAEGSEQYF
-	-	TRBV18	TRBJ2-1	TGTGCCAGCTCATCTTCAGGGACATCCCCCAGCTCCTACAATGAGCAGTTCTTC	CASSSSGTSPSSYNEQFF
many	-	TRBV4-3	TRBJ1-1	TGCGCCAGCAGCCAATCGGAGGTAGGGGACACTGAAGCTTTCTTT	CASSQSEVGDTEAFF
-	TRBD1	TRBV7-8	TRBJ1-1	TGTGCCAGCAGCTCACCACAGGGGAAGAACACTGAAGCTTTCTTT	CASSSPQGKNTEAFF
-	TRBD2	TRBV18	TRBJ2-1	TGTGCCAGCTCAAGGCTAGCGGGAGACCGTGAGCAGTTCTTC	CASSRLAGDREQFF
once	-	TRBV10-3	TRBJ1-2	TGTGCCATCCGGGGGGGAGCGCAGGTGAATGGCTACACCTTC	CAIRGGAQVNGYTF
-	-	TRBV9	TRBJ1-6	TGTGCCAGCAGCGTCGGGACCCCCGGGAGCTCACCCCTCCACTTT	CASSVGTPGSSPLHF
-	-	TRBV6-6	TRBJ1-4	TGTGCCAGCAGTTACCGGAGAGACGGTGAAAAACTGTTTTTT	CASSYRRDGEKLFF
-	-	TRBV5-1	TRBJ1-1	TGCGCCAGCAGCTTGGACAACTCCCTAGGTGAAGCTTTCTTT	CASSLDNSLGEAFF
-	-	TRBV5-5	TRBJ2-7	TGTGCCAGCAGCTTGGGAGAGACTCTCTTCTACGAGCAGTACTTC	CASSLGETLFYEQYF
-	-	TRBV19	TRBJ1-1	TGTGCCAGTAGTAATCACCCAGCAGCGAACACTGAAGCTTTCTTT	CASSNHPAANTEAFF
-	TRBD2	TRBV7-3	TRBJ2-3	TGTGCCAGCAGCCCCGGACTAGCGGGAGCTGCAGATACGCAGTATTTT	CASSPGLAGAADTQYF
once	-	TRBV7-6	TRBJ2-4	TGTGCCAGCAGCTTATTTGGAGTCCGGGACCTCAAAAACATTCAGTACTTC	CASSLFGVRDLKNIQYF
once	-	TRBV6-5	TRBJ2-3	TGTGCCAGCAGTTACGGTGGAGGGCGAGGCACAGATACGCAGTATTTT	CASSYGGGRGTDTQYF
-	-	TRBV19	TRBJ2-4	TGTGCCAGTAGTATCGGGACGGACAAAAACATTCAGTACTTC	CASSIGTDKNIQYF
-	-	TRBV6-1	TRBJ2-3	TGTGCCAGCAGTGAAGACAGGCTTTGGGCAGATACGCAGTATTTT	CASSEDRLWADTQYF
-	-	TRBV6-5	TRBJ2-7	TGTGCCAGCAGTCCTCGGACTCATGACGGCTACGAGCAGTACTTC	CASSPRTHDGYEQYF
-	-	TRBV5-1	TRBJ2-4	TGCGCCAGCAGCTTGTCGCAGAAAAACATTCAGTACTTC	CASSLSQKNIQYF
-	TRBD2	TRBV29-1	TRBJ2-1	TGCAGCGGCGGGACTAGCGGCAATGAGCAGTTCTTC	CSGGTSGNEQFF
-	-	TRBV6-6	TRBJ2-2	TGTGCCAGCCGCACACTTAGCACGAACACCGGGGAGCTGTTTTTT	CASRTLSTNTGELFF
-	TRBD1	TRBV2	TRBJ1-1	TGTGCCAGCAGTGAAGTACAGGGGGTAGCTTTCTTT	CASSEVQGVAFF
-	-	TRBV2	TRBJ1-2	TGTGCCAGCAGCTTCGAGAGGGACCCCGGCTACGGCTACACCTTC	CASSFERDPGYGYTF
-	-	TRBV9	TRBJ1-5	TGTGCCAGCAGTCCACAGGGCAATCAGCCCCAGCATTTT	CASSPQGNQPQHF
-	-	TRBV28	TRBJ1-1	TGTGCCAGCAGTTTCTCAGGGAACACTGAAGCTTTCTTT	CASSFSGNTEAFF
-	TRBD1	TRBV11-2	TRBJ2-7	TGTGCCAGCAGCTTATTGACAGGGGCCTACGAGCAGTACTTC	CASSLLTGAYEQYF
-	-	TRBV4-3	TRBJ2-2	TGCGCCAGCAGCCAATCCTTAGCTTGGTACACCGGGGAGCTGTTTTTT	CASSQSLAWYTGELFF
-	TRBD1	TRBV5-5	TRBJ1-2	TGTGCCAGCAGCTTGGACAGGGGAGGAGGCTACACCTTC	CASSLDRGGGYTF
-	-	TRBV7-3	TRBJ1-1	TGTGCCAGCAGCTCGCAACTGGGGGTCCGGGACACTGAAGCTTTCTTT	CASSSQLGVRDTEAFF
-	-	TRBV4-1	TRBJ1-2	TGCGCCAGCAGCCAAGAAAGGCAGGGGACGAACTATGGCTACACCTTC	CASSQERQGTNYGYTF
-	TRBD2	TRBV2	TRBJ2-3	TGTGCCAGCCGGACTAGCGGGAGCACAGATACGCAGTATTTT	CASRTSGSTDTQYF
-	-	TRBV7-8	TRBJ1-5	TGTGCCAGCAGCTTAGAGGCAGGGAGCAATCAGCCCCAGCATTTT	CASSLEAGSNQPQHF
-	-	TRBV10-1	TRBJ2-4	TGCGCCAGCAGTGCTACTCCGCTAGCCAAAAACATTCAGTACTTC	CASSATPLAKNIQYF
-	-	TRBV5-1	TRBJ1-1	TGCGCCAGCAGCCGGGACGGGGAAACTGAAGCTTTCTTT	CASSRDGETEAFF
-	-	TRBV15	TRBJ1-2	TGTGCCACCAGCAGAGAATCTCGGGGGTGGGGCTACACCTTC	CATSRESRGWGYTF
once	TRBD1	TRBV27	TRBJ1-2	TGTGCCAGCAGTCTCAGGGGGGGGGCTAACTATGGCTACACCTTC	CASSLRGGANYGYTF
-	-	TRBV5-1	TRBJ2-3	TGCGCCAGCAGCGGCCTCAGTGCCGCAGATACGCAGTATTTT	CASSGLSAADTQYF
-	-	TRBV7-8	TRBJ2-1	TGTGCCAGCAGCTTAGCGGGACTCCACAATGAGCAGTTCTTC	CASSLAGLHNEQFF
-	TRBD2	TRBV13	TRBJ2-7	TGTGCCAGCAGTCCCTCGGAGGGAGGGAGCTCCTACGAGCAGTACTTC	CASSPSEGGSSYEQYF